Shown below are 4 T cell receptor beta chains from a single sample sequenced in a study of blood T cell repertoires in COVID-19 (dated by TCRdb to about 2020). Library creation used the immunoSEQ multiplex PCR assay. This immuneACCESS table, as held by TCRdb, lists in-frame sequences with V and J called but not all clones. Of the missing ones, under half trace to an unresolved V gene in checked studies; the others have no known cause. For this sample there are 350,000 to 400,000 clones; 70% to 90% appear just once. Approximately 3% of the sample is taken by the ten largest. Sequencing used peripheral blood. The receptors here all came from a woman in her twenties or thirties with COVID-19, enrolled during active disease.

The J gene is TRBJ1-1, the V gene TRBV28; 7 bases are shared with TRBD1. J was trimmed by 6 bases and V by 3 bases; bases with no gene match: 13. The CDR3 loop spans 16 amino acids. Germline CDR1 is MDHEN and CDR2 is SYDVKM. For the CDR3, the DNA is TGTGCCAGCAGTTTTTGGGAAGGGGGCAGAGGGGCTGAAGCTTTCTTT. Translated, it gives CASSFWEGGRGAEAFF.

V and J are TRBV28 and TRBJ1-1; a possible D gene is TRBD1 (6 bases). The CDR3 length is 14 residues. Trimming removed 6 bases at V and 8 bases at J, with 19 bases between. The germline V gene has CDR1 MDHEN and CDR2 SYDVKM. The CDR3 nucleotides read TGTGCCAGCAGCCCCACTGGACAGTCCTTGGAAGCTTTCTTT. It is translated as CASSPTGQSLEAFF.

The gene calls are TRBV5-4 and TRBJ1-3; D perhaps matches TRBD1 (6 bases). Germline assignment: CDR1 SGHNT and CDR2 YYREEE (reference sequence). CDR3 length: 15 amino acids. Trimming cost V 0 bases and J 4 bases, with 11 bases left between them. CDR3 protein: CASSLAPGAGNTIYF. In DNA form, the CDR3 reads TGTGCCAGCAGCTTGGCGCCAGGGGCGGGAAACACCATATATTTT.

This clone appeared a few times. The chain links TRBV11-1 to TRBJ1-6; D is perhaps TRBD1 (5 bases). The CDR3 has 15 residues. Germline loops: CDR1 SGHAT, CDR2 FQDESV (reference sequence). Trimming took 2 bases from V and 6 from J, leaving 11 bases between them. The CDR3 here is CASSLIGGTNSPLHF. Written as DNA, the CDR3 is TGTGCCAGCAGCTTAATCGGCGGGACTAATTCACCCCTCCACTTT. The full variable domain, rest sourced from reference TRBV11-1 and TRBJ1-6, is EAEVAQSPRYKITEKSQAVAFWCDPISGHATLYWYRQILGQGPELLVQFQDESVVDDSQLPKDRFSAERLKGVDSTLKIQPAELGDSAMYLCASSLIGGTNSPLHFGNGTRLTVT.